Listed below are T cell receptor beta chains from one sample, sequenced in a study of tumor-infiltrating lymphocytes in localized non-small cell lung cancer. TCRdb's table, derived via immunoSEQ multiplex PCR, lists solely in-frame clones and lacks some. The sample consists of 7,000 to 9,000 clones, around 60% of them appearing once. The sequenced sample was lung tumor tissue. The receptors come from a human donor with non-small cell lung cancer. CDR3s include the opening cysteine and the closing phenylalanine or tryptophan. D genes are given only for firm matches. A clone size is listed for some rows: how often the clone was seen (once, few, many), or a class if it is expanded.

d_call clone_size j_call v_call cdr3_nt cdr3_aa
- few TRBJ2-5 TRBV5-1 TGCGCCAGCAGCTTGGTTGAGACCCAGTACTTC CASSLVETQYF
- - TRBJ2-3 TRBV27 TGTGCCAGCAGTTTATCCCAGCAGGGCACAATAACGGGAGATACGCAGTATTTT CASSLSQQGTITGDTQYF
- once TRBJ2-5 TRBV6-6 TGTGCCAGCAGTTACAGGGTACAAGAGACCCAGTACTTC CASSYRVQETQYF
- - TRBJ1-2 TRBV5-3 TGTGCCAGAAGCTTGGCAGCCCCCCCGGCCCATGGCTACACCTTC CARSLAAPPAHGYTF
- - TRBJ2-1 TRBV6-1 TGTGCCAGCAGCAGCCCTAATGAGCAGTTCTTC CASSSPNEQFF
TRBD1 - TRBJ1-2 TRBV30 TGTGCCTGGAGTGAAGGGACAGGGGAGGGCTACACCTTC CAWSEGTGEGYTF
- - TRBJ2-6 TRBV6-1 TGTGCCAGCAGGAGGCTCTCTGGGGCCAACGTCCTGACTTTC CASRRLSGANVLTF
- - TRBJ1-1 TRBV5-1 TGCGCCAGCAGGTCCCAGGGGTCTATGAACACTGAAGCTTTCTTT CASRSQGSMNTEAFF
TRBD1 - TRBJ2-7 TRBV2 TGTGCCAGCAGTCGACAGGGGGCCGGACTAGGGGGCTACGAGCAGTACTTC CASSRQGAGLGGYEQYF
TRBD1 - TRBJ1-2 TRBV6-1 TGTGCCAGCAGTGGATTACAGGGGGATTACAGGAACTATGGCTACACCTTC CASSGLQGDYRNYGYTF
- - TRBJ2-1 TRBV9 TGTGCCAGCAGCGTACTGGGGTCACTCTACAATGAGCAGTTCTTC CASSVLGSLYNEQFF
- once TRBJ2-3 TRBV19 TGTGCCGCTAGCTATACTAGCACAGATACGCAGTATTTT CAASYTSTDTQYF
TRBD1 - TRBJ1-6 TRBV7-9 TGTGCCAGCAGCTTCGGGACAGGGGGATCACCCCTCCACTTT CASSFGTGGSPLHF
TRBD2 - TRBJ2-2 TRBV7-9 TGTGCCAGCAGCTCCGAAGCGGGGGGGCCCGGGGAGCTGTTTTTT CASSSEAGGPGELFF
TRBD1 - TRBJ2-7 TRBV5-5 TGTGCCAGCAGACGGACAGGGGGAACTCTCGAAAGGCAGTACTTC CASRRTGGTLERQYF
TRBD1 few TRBJ2-3 TRBV7-8 TGTGCCAGCAGCGCTCAGGGACAGAACACAGATACGCAGTATTTT CASSAQGQNTDTQYF
- - TRBJ2-3 TRBV4-1 TGCGCCAGCAGCCTCTTACCCGCGTGGGGGGGCACAGATACGCAGTATTTT CASSLLPAWGGTDTQYF
- - TRBJ2-3 TRBV5-1 TGCGCCAGCAGCTTGGTGTCAGATACGCAGTATTTT CASSLVSDTQYF
- few TRBJ1-3 TRBV7-9 TGTGCCAGCAGCTTTAGCGACAGCCGCTCTGGAAACACCATATATTTT CASSFSDSRSGNTIYF
- - TRBJ1-4 TRBV18 TGTGCCAGCTCCTTTGCGGATACAAAAAGGGAAAAACTGTTTTTT CASSFADTKREKLFF
TRBD1 - TRBJ2-7 TRBV29-1 TGCAGCGTTACAGGGGGCTTGGCCTACGAGCAGTACTTC CSVTGGLAYEQYF
- few TRBJ1-1 TRBV29-1 TGCAGCGTTGTAAGTGGTTTAATGAACACTGAAGCTTTCTTT CSVVSGLMNTEAFF
- - TRBJ1-1 TRBV4-3 TGCGCCAGCACCCAGCTCGGGGGGAACACTGAAGCTTTCTTT CASTQLGGNTEAFF
TRBD1 - TRBJ1-4 TRBV18 TGTGCCAGCTCGCCCTCCTGGACAGGGAGAAGAGACGAAAAACTGTTTTTT CASSPSWTGRRDEKLFF
- few TRBJ2-5 TRBV5-4 TGTGCCAGCACTCTGGGGGGAGGGGGACAAGAGACCCAGTACTTC CASTLGGGGQETQYF
- few TRBJ2-7 TRBV28 TGTGCCAGCAGTTCTTACGGACCCAGCGGAAGAGGGTACGAGCAGTACTTC CASSSYGPSGRGYEQYF
- - TRBJ1-2 TRBV19 TGTGCCAGTAAAGGGTATGGCTACACCTTC CASKGYGYTF
- medium-sized TRBJ2-2 TRBV11-2 TGTGCCAGCAGCCAACGTTCTACCGCGGAGCTGTTTTTT CASSQRSTAELFF
TRBD1 medium-sized TRBJ1-2 TRBV15 TGTGCCACCAGCAGAGAAGGACAGGCCTTTAACTATGGCTACACCTTC CATSREGQAFNYGYTF
- - TRBJ2-1 TRBV2 TGTGCCAGCAGGGTACCCAGGGGACTCGGGGAGCAGTTCTTC CASRVPRGLGEQFF
TRBD2 - TRBJ2-3 TRBV5-6 TGTGCCAGCAGCTTGGTAGGGCTAGCGGGAGCCCCAAGCACAGATACGCAGTATTTT CASSLVGLAGAPSTDTQYF
- medium-sized TRBJ2-5 TRBV21-1 TGTGCCAGCGCCTTACTAGCACCAGAGACCCAGTACTTC CASALLAPETQYF
TRBD2 - TRBJ2-1 TRBV6-5 TGTGCCAGCACCAAACGGGGGGGGTCCTACAATGAGCAGTTCTTC CASTKRGGSYNEQFF
- few TRBJ1-5 TRBV5-5 TGTGCCAGCACCATGGGGGGGGCAGGCAATCAGCCCCAGCATTTT CASTMGGAGNQPQHF
TRBD1 medium-sized TRBJ1-1 TRBV27 TGTGCCAGCAGTCTGAACAGGGGATCCACTGAAGCTTTCTTT CASSLNRGSTEAFF
- - TRBJ1-2 TRBV11-2 TGTGCCAGCAGCTCATCCACCGGGTCCAGGACAGTAGGAAGCTATGGCTACACCTTC CASSSSTGSRTVGSYGYTF
TRBD1 medium-sized TRBJ2-7 TRBV5-6 TGTGCCAGCAGCGGGGGGACAGGGAAGTACGAGCAGTACTTC CASSGGTGKYEQYF
- - TRBJ1-2 TRBV5-1 TGCGCCAGCAGCTTGGATGGTAACTATGGCTACACCTTC CASSLDGNYGYTF
- - TRBJ2-3 TRBV5-5 TGTGCCAGCAGCTTGGACAGGGACGGGATAGATACGCAGTATTTT CASSLDRDGIDTQYF
TRBD1 - TRBJ1-4 TRBV4-1 TGCGCCAGCAGCCGCACCGGGACAGGGGGGGAAAAACTGTTTTTT CASSRTGTGGEKLFF
- - TRBJ1-2 TRBV6-1 TGTGCCAGCGCTCCTTCGGGGTATGGTGGCTACACCTTC CASAPSGYGGYTF